The 11 T cell receptor beta chains listed next were all sequenced from one sample in a study of T cell clonality in common variable immunodeficiency. Only in-frame clones appear in the TCRdb table, and some are missing; sequencing was by immunoSEQ multiplex PCR. The sample includes over 50,000 clones, none of them occurring once. Sequencing was performed on peripheral blood mononuclear cells. The receptors derive from a person between 18 and 70 years old in good health.

This clone was found many times. The read is 3 residues too short to cover the CDR3 end, so that end is filled in from the germline J gene. The gene calls are TRBV29-1 and TRBJ2-1, with 8 bases lining up with TRBD2. The CDR3 totals 15 residues. V lost 6 bases to trimming and J lost 1 base; unmatched junction nucleotides: 8. The germline V gene has CDR1 SQVTM and CDR2 ANQGSEA. Here the CDR3 reads CSVTSGILSYNEQFF. The sequenced CDR3 bases are TGCAGCGTAACTAGCGGAATCCTTTCCTACAATGAG.

Many counts were recorded for this clone. The read ends 3 residues before the CDR3 terminus; that terminus is restored from the germline J gene. The chain uses TRBV5-1 and TRBJ2-7, with TRBD2 as a possible D gene (5 bases). This CDR3 contains 14 residues. V gave up 0 bases and J gave up 6 bases, with 13 bases separating them. In germline, CDR1 is SGHRS, CDR2 YFSETQ. Partial CDR3 DNA: TGCGCCAGCAGCTTGGGCGGGCAGAGGGTCGAG. This translates into CASSLGGQRVE. The full CDR3 is CASSLGGQRVEQYF. The whole variable domain, remainder taken from reference TRBV5-1 and TRBJ2-7, is KAGVTQTPRYLIKTRGQQVTLSCSPISGHRSVSWYQQTPGQGLQFLFEYFSETQRNKGNFPGRFSGRQFSNSRSEMNVSTLELGDSALYLCASSLGGQRVEQYFGPGTRLTVT.

There are many counts of this clone. With the read ending 3 residues before the CDR3 end, the germline J gene is used to fill in that end. Other DNA sequences in the same sample also yield this CDR3. The V gene is TRBV20-1, the J gene TRBJ1-3; D remains ambiguous. The CDR3 length is 11 residues. Germline CDR1 reads DFQATT; CDR2 reads SNEGSKA (reference sequence). Trimming left V 1 base short and J 8 bases short, with 6 bases between. The CDR3 loop reads CSARVSDTIYF. The CDR3 bases that were read are TGCAGTGCTAGAGTTTCGGACACC.

This clone was observed many times. The missing CDR3 end, 3 residues past where the read stops, is filled in from the germline J gene. This chain connects TRBV5-1 to TRBJ2-3; 13 bases line up with TRBD2. J gave up 1 base and V 0 bases, and 2 bases lay outside the gene matches. CDR3 length equals 17 residues. The germline V gene has CDR1 SGHRS and CDR2 YFSETQ. CDR3 DNA (partial): TGCGCCAGCAGCTTGGCTGGACTAGCGGGAGGCACAGATACG. Its translation is CASSLAGLAGGTDT. The entire CDR3 protein is CASSLAGLAGGTDTQYF. The whole variable domain, remainder taken from reference TRBV5-1 and TRBJ2-3, is KAGVTQTPRYLIKTRGQQVTLSCSPISGHRSVSWYQQTPGQGLQFLFEYFSETQRNKGNFPGRFSGRQFSNSRSEMNVSTLELGDSALYLCASSLAGLAGGTDTQYFGPGTRLTVL.

Notes on this clone: The read terminates 3 residues ahead of where the CDR3 ends, so the germline J gene completes it. This chain links TRBV11-2 with TRBJ2-7; perhaps TRBD1 as D (5 bases). There are 13 residues in the CDR3. With 10 bases removed from V and 5 bases from J, the gap between germline ends came to 18 bases. Germline CDR1 reads SGHAT; CDR2 reads FQNNGV. The sequenced part of the CDR3 DNA is TGTGCCACCACTAAGGGGTCGTGGGACGAG. It specifies CATTKGSWDE. The entire CDR3 protein reads CATTKGSWDEQYF.

This clone has a count of ten or more. The CDR3 extends 3 residues past the end of the read, so its final part is completed from the germline J gene. Other DNA variants within this sample encode the same CDR3. The rearrangement links TRBV18 to TRBJ2-7; TRBD1 aligns across 7 bases. The V segment lost 3 bases and the J segment 3 bases; nucleotides outside the gene matches: 8. Per the germline V gene, CDR1 is KGHSH and CDR2 is LQKENI. CDR3 length: 15 amino acids. CDR3 DNA (partial): TGTGCCAGCTCACCCGCCGGGACAGCGAACTACGAG. Protein product: CASSPAGTANYE. The CDR3 reads in full as CASSPAGTANYEQYF.

This clone has a handful of counts. The read ends 3 residues early relative to the CDR3; the germline J gene fills the gap. The rearrangement links TRBV5-1 to TRBJ2-5; tentatively, D is TRBD1 (6 bases). Germline V gene sequence: CDR1 SGHRS, CDR2 YFSETQ. The CDR3 sequence is 15 residues long. Trimming shortened V by 0 bases and J by 2 bases, and 11 bases separated the two germline ends. The CDR3 DNA, read in part, is TGCGCCAGCAGCTTGGTTGGGACATCACAAGAGACC. It codes for CASSLVGTSQET. From start to end, the CDR3 is CASSLVGTSQETQYF.

Details on this clone: The read halts 3 residues ahead of the CDR3 end, with the missing end drawn from the germline J gene. The V gene is TRBV7-2, the J gene TRBJ1-5; 7 bases fit TRBD1. Germline lookup yields CDR1 SGHTA and CDR2 FQGNSA. Unmatched junction bases numbered 0, after V lost 2 bases and J lost 2 bases. There are 14 residues in the CDR3. Incomplete CDR3 DNA: TGTGCCAGCAGCTTAACAGGGGGCAATCAGCCC. Amino acid sequence: CASSLTGGNQP. The CDR3 in full is CASSLTGGNQPQHF.

This clone was detected ten times or more. The CDR3 extends 3 residues past the end of the read, so its final part is completed from the germline J gene. V usage is TRBV19 and J usage is TRBJ1-5, with unresolved D. Germline loops: CDR1 LNHDA, CDR2 SQIVND (reference sequence). The CDR3 covers 14 residues. Trimming took off 4 bases at V and 0 bases at J, with 7 bases between the two ends. The sequenced part of the CDR3 DNA is TGTGCCAGTAGTAATCTATATAGCAATCAGCCC. Protein: CASSNLYSNQP. The complete CDR3 reads CASSNLYSNQPQHF.

Many counts were recorded for this clone. Read coverage stops 3 residues before the CDR3 terminus; the germline J gene supplies the remainder. The chain joins TRBV20-1 to TRBJ2-1; 10 bases agree with TRBD2. The CDR3 extends over 14 amino acids. Germline V gene sequence: CDR1 DFQATT, CDR2 SNEGSKA (reference sequence). This chain's CDR3 is CSSTGTSAYNEQFF. The sequenced CDR3 bases are TGCAGCAGCACCGGGACTAGCGCATACAATGAG.

This clone was observed many times. Read sequence stops 3 residues before the CDR3 end, and the germline J gene provides the missing end. The chain employs TRBV19 and TRBJ2-3, with 13 bases that match TRBD2. Trimming at V came to 6 bases and at J to 7 bases, leaving 10 bases not matched to a gene. CDR1 and CDR2 (germline): LNHDA, SQIVND (reference sequence). This CDR3 has 16 residues. The CDR3 loop is CASSPGLAGRINTQYF. The part of the CDR3 DNA that was read is TGTGCCAGTAGCCCGGGACTAGCGGGACGGATAAATACG.